The rows below give T cell receptor beta chains drawn from one sample of a study of radiation and T cells in renal cell carcinoma. Data came from immunoSEQ multiplex PCR; TCRdb stores just in-frame clones and leaves some out. Found here are roughly 21,000 clones, 45% to 70% of them singletons; the top ten hold about a fifth. Sequenced here: tumor tissue, sampled from a patient whose treatment was nephrectomy without radiotherapy. The receptor set was obtained from a human donor with renal cell carcinoma. CDR3s include the opening cysteine and the closing phenylalanine or tryptophan. A D gene is named only where the DNA matches it firmly. Clone size appears in some rows only: once, few, many, or a class for an expanded clone.

>TRBV7-3|TRBJ2-3|TRBD2|.
CASSTSGGTYTQYF
TGTGCCAGCAGCACTAGCGGGGGGACGTATACGCAGTATTTT
>TRBV7-3|TRBJ1-6|.|.
CASSLAYNSPLHF
TGTGCCAGCAGCCTAGCTTATAATTCACCCCTCCACTTT
>TRBV14|TRBJ2-5|.|.
CASSQEGLPTAAQYF
TGTGCCAGCAGCCAAGAGGGCCTCCCAACAGCGGCCCAGTACTTC
>TRBV11-1|TRBJ1-1|.|few
CASSLGRGNTEAFF
TGTGCCAGCAGCTTAGGGCGGGGGAACACTGAAGCTTTCTTT
>TRBV6-6|TRBJ2-7|.|few
CASSYSVGRPSYEQYF
TGTGCCAGCAGTTACTCGGTGGGGCGGCCCTCCTACGAGCAGTACTTC
>TRBV5-1|TRBJ1-1|.|few
CASSFGTSGTEAFF
TGCGCCAGCAGCTTTGGGACGTCCGGCACTGAAGCTTTCTTT
>TRBV29-1|TRBJ1-3|.|.
CSVDSRVENTIYF
TGCAGCGTTGATTCCAGGGTGGAAAACACCATATATTTT
>TRBV21-1|TRBJ1-1|.|once
CASLRDTSNTEAFF
TGTGCCAGCCTCCGGGACACCTCGAACACTGAAGCTTTCTTT
>TRBV6-5|TRBJ2-7|.|.
CASRYYEGFYEQYF
TGTGCCAGCAGGTACTACGAGGGCTTCTACGAGCAGTACTTC
>TRBV7-9|TRBJ2-3|.|once
CASSMGISTDTQYF
TGTGCCAGCAGTATGGGGATAAGCACAGATACGCAGTATTTT
>TRBV5-5|TRBJ2-7|TRBD1|.
CASSLAGTGREQYF
TGTGCCAGCAGCTTGGCCGGGACAGGGCGTGAGCAGTACTTC
>TRBV19|TRBJ1-5|TRBD1|.
CASIEETGVFDQPQHF
TGTGCCAGTATTGAGGAAACAGGGGTCTTCGATCAGCCCCAGCATTTT
>TRBV19|TRBJ1-2|.|.
CASSIRQDYGYTF
TGTGCCAGTAGTATAAGGCAAGACTATGGCTACACCTTC
>TRBV5-4|TRBJ1-6|TRBD1|few
CASSLDRGPNSPLHF
TGTGCCAGCAGCCTTGACAGGGGGCCTAATTCACCCCTCCACTTT
>TRBV16|TRBJ1-4|.|few
CASSQGTSNEKLFF
TGTGCCAGCAGCCAAGGGACTTCTAATGAAAAACTGTTTTTT
>TRBV6-5|TRBJ2-6|.|.
CASQLSGANVLTF
TGTGCCAGCCAACTCTCTGGGGCCAACGTCCTGACTTTC
>TRBV10-3|TRBJ1-2|.|few
CAISGGVLNGYTF
TGTGCCATCAGTGGAGGGGTTTTGAATGGCTACACCTTC
>TRBV5-6|TRBJ1-2|.|.
CASSLASFTGGYTF
TGTGCCAGCAGCTTGGCTAGTTTCACAGGGGGCTACACCTTC
>TRBV9|TRBJ2-2|.|once
CASSVLGQATHTGELFF
TGTGCCAGCAGCGTCCTAGGGCAGGCTACCCACACCGGGGAGCTGTTTTTT
>TRBV2|TRBJ1-4|.|once
CASSEASLGFSPTNEKLFF
TGTGCCAGCAGTGAAGCTTCCTTAGGATTCAGTCCAACTAATGAAAAACTGTTTTTT
>TRBV7-2|TRBJ1-2|.|.
CASSFNSGIGGYTF
TGTGCCAGCAGCTTTAATTCAGGTATTGGCGGCTACACCTTC
>TRBV19|TRBJ1-1|.|.
CASAYLGIPEAFF
TGTGCCAGTGCCTATCTGGGGATCCCTGAAGCTTTCTTT
>TRBV5-1|TRBJ2-5|TRBD1|.
CASSTTGLATQYF
TGCGCCAGCAGTACGACAGGGTTGGCGACCCAGTACTTC
>TRBV6-1|TRBJ2-1|.|.
CASSERPLHSNEQFF
TGTGCCAGCAGTGAACGGCCTCTCCATAGCAATGAGCAGTTCTTC
>TRBV6-1|TRBJ2-7|.|.
CSSGRVYEQYF
TGTTCATCCGGCAGGGTCTACGAGCAGTACTTC
>TRBV5-4|TRBJ2-1|TRBD2|.
CASSSPGTSGVLGNEQFF
TGTGCCAGCAGCTCCCCCGGGACTAGCGGGGTATTAGGCAATGAGCAGTTCTTC